This is a list of T cell receptor beta chains from one sample in a study of T-cell reconstitution after alpha-beta-depleted transplantation in children. TCRdb used MiXCR to reprocess the PCR reads, holding one entry per CDR3 protein. The profile shows 240,000 or so distinct CDR3 sequences, around 7.8% of them singletons. The sequencing used PBMCs, mostly from graft donor cells, collected 180 days after TCRalphabeta/CD19-depleted stem cell transplant. The receptors originated from a male patient younger than 18 who had a stem cell transplant for acute lymphoblastic leukemia, so the T cells may come from the graft donor. Each CDR3 is given without its conserved first and last residue.

v_call	j_call	cdr3_aa
TRBV7-3	TRBJ2-3	ASSTYSRSAQY
TRBV19	TRBJ1-1	ASSISSNTEAF
TRBV4-2	TRBJ2-5	ASSQVGLLQETQY
TRBV7-3	TRBJ2-1	ASRPTPTGLAGGNEQF
TRBV29-1	TRBJ2-7	SVEGGTYEQY
TRBV6-5	TRBJ1-1	ASSYFAENTEAF
TRBV5-5	TRBJ2-2	ASSFLLAPRNTGELF
TRBV28	TRBJ1-6	ASSYRDIENSPLH
TRBV5-1	TRBJ1-1	ASSSPGQGLNTEAF
TRBV4-3	TRBJ1-4	ASSQEPDRNEKLF
TRBV20-1	TRBJ2-7	SARETSGGYEQY
TRBV6-1	TRBJ1-5	ASRSGGNQPQH
TRBV21-1	TRBJ1-2	ASSRRRTGNYGYT
TRBV7-9	TRBJ2-1	ASSLNGGDSYNEQF
TRBV5-1	TRBJ1-6	ASSLDTISSYNSPLH
TRBV7-8	TRBJ2-1	ASSSRAGGYGNEQF
TRBV28	TRBJ1-3	ASSSTLSPIY
TRBV7-9	TRBJ2-1	ASSYTSSYNEQF
TRBV3-1	TRBJ2-5	ASSTLRDRVRETQY
TRBV5-1	TRBJ2-2	ASSKGGLPGTGELF
TRBV4-2	TRBJ2-2	ASSQGIQPNTGELF
TRBV20-1	TRBJ2-5	SASKVVGETQY
TRBV6-4	TRBJ2-7	ASGDLPRRGDVSYEQY
TRBV4-3	TRBJ1-4	ASSQGNFRQGSNEKLF
TRBV11-2	TRBJ2-1	ASSPAHTSGEQF
TRBV6-2/TRBV6-3	TRBJ2-3	ASSSLRERTDTQY
TRBV20-1	TRBJ1-4	SAREGGREKLF
TRBV18	TRBJ1-4	ATNGRRNEKLF
TRBV28	TRBJ1-5	ASSPWDRPNQPQH
TRBV27	TRBJ2-3	ASSPSGADTQY
TRBV7-2	TRBJ1-2	ASSLETGYNYGYT
TRBV4-1	TRBJ2-1	ASSPHRLLSYNEQF
TRBV18	TRBJ2-7	ASSPQEGGGSYEQY
TRBV9	TRBJ2-7	ASSVAWSRDYEQY
TRBV6-2/TRBV6-3	TRBJ2-3	ASTARAKDTQY
TRBV20-1	TRBJ2-2	SAIMGGPSTGELF
TRBV11-2	TRBJ2-2	ASTLIGTGELF
TRBV12-3/TRBV12-4	TRBJ2-6	ASTPRQTSSGANVLT
TRBV6-5	TRBJ2-5	ASSYSGVRETQY